The 30 T cell receptor beta chains listed next were all sequenced from one sample in a study of T cells after yellow fever vaccination. TCRdb fed the 5' RACE reads into MiXCR, producing one record per CDR3 protein. The sample includes roughly 520,000 distinct CDR3 sequences, 20% to 25% of them seen just once. The sequencing used PBMCs, collected approximately 22 days after the first yellow fever vaccination. These receptors were taken from a young man who received the YFV17D yellow fever vaccine.

The chain couples TRBV20-1 to TRBJ2-3; 10 bases agree with TRBD1. CDR1 and CDR2 from the germline V gene are DFQATT and SNEGSKA (reference sequence). V lost 1 base, J lost 3 bases, and 7 bases stayed unmatched. This CDR3 spans 16 amino acids. The CDR3 spells CSARGRQGAVTDTQYF. For the CDR3, the DNA is TGCAGTGCTAGAGGGCGACAGGGGGCGGTTACAGATACGCAGTATTTT.

The chain uses TRBV4-1 and TRBJ2-7; a possible D gene is TRBD1 (6 bases). CDR3 length: 14 amino acids. Between the trimmed V and J ends, which lost 1 base and 7 bases, there was a span of 14 bases. Looked up from germline, CDR1 is MGHRA and CDR2 is YSYEKL. For the CDR3, the DNA is TGCGCCAGCAGCCAAGTAGGACAGTTTGAGGAGCAGTACGTC. Amino acids: CASSQVGQFEEQYV.

A few counts support this clonotype. The gene calls are TRBV20-1 and TRBJ1-2; a possible D gene is TRBD1 (6 bases). The length of the CDR3 is 14 residues. Germline-derived CDR1 and CDR2 are DFQATT and SNEGSKA (reference sequence). V lost 3 bases, J lost 4 bases, and 15 bases lay in between. CDR3 coding DNA: TGCAGTGCTAGGGTACAGGGAAAGTTCTATGGCTACACCTTC. It encodes CSARVQGKFYGYTF.

This clonotype was counted between two and nine times. CDR3 loop: CASSQTGAVGEQFF. DNA for the CDR3: TGTGCCAGCAGCCAGACTGGCGCGGTTGGTGAGCAGTTCTTC. This chain uses TRBV4-2 with TRBJ2-1; D ambiguous. The length of the CDR3 is 14 residues. Germline V lookup: CDR1 LGHNA, CDR2 YNFKEQ. V was clipped by 3 bases and J by 9 bases, with 15 bases between them.

This rearrangement joins TRBV9 to TRBJ1-1; 7 bases map to TRBD1. Germline V gene sequence: CDR1 SGDLS, CDR2 YYNGEE. The V segment lost 3 bases and the J segment 4 bases; nucleotides outside the gene matches: 6. CDR3 length: 14 residues. The CDR3 sequence is CASSARGSFTEAFF. The CDR3 DNA reads as TGTGCCAGCAGCGCCAGGGGGTCGTTCACTGAAGCTTTCTTT.

This clonotype came up a few times. The J gene is TRBJ2-2, the V gene TRBV7-2; 7 bases are a match to TRBD1. Germline values: CDR1 SGHTA, CDR2 FQGNSA. The CDR3 has 15 residues. With 5 bases clipped from V and 4 bases from J, the junction kept 7 bases outside the gene matches. The CDR3 DNA is TGTGCCAGCAGCCCGCGGACAGGAGCCACCGGGGAGCTGTTTTTT. Amino acids: CASSPRTGATGELFF. Drawing the rest from reference TRBV7-2 and TRBJ2-2, the complete variable domain is GAGVSQSPSNKVTEKGKDVELRCDPISGHTALYWYRQSLGQGLEFLIYFQGNSAPDKSGLPSDRFSAERTGGSVSTLTIQRTQQEDSAVYLCASSPRTGATGELFFGEGSRLTVL.

This clonotype was observed at least ten times. CDR3 protein: CSALRDGANQPQHF. The CDR3 DNA reads as TGCAGTGCCCTCCGGGACGGAGCTAATCAGCCCCAGCATTTT. The J gene is TRBJ1-5, the V gene TRBV20-1; a possible D gene is TRBD1 (5 bases). The CDR3 extends over 14 amino acids. V was shortened by 6 bases and J by 4 bases, with 16 bases between the two germline ends. Germline CDR1 and CDR2: DFQATT and SNEGSKA (reference sequence).

This clonotype was picked up a small number of times. The J gene is TRBJ2-4, the V gene TRBV4-3; no definite D call. The CDR3 runs 17 residues. CDR1 is LGHNA, CDR2 YSLEER, per germline. V lost 0 bases to trimming and J lost 5 bases, with 17 bases between them. The chain's CDR3 is CASSQDLGSPAQNIQYF. In nucleotides, the CDR3 is TGCGCCAGCAGCCAAGATTTGGGTTCGCCTGCGCAAAACATTCAGTACTTC.

This sequence joins TRBV6-4 and TRBJ2-2; D gene ambiguous. Germline loops: CDR1 MRHNA, CDR2 SNTAGT. The CDR3 is 13 amino acids. The V gene lost 3 bases and the J gene lost 2 bases, with 4 bases spanning the gap. Here the CDR3 DNA reads TGTGCCAGCAGTGATACTAACACCGGGGAGCTGTTTTTT. Its translation is CASSDTNTGELFF.

This clonotype was counted once. This sequence joins TRBV18 and TRBJ2-7; possibly TRBD1 for D (5 bases). The CDR3 is made up of 14 amino acids. In germline, CDR1 is KGHSH, CDR2 LQKENI. Trimming stripped 4 bases from V and 2 bases from J, with 12 bases between. The CDR3 is CASSRSNRTYEQYF. Here the CDR3 DNA reads TGTGCCAGCTCACGATCGAACAGGACCTACGAGCAGTACTTC.

This clonotype was detected ten times or more. The V and J genes are TRBV5-4 and TRBJ2-1, with D possibly matching TRBD2 (6 bases). CDR3 size: 14 residues. Germline V gene lookup returns CDR1 SGHNT and CDR2 YYREEE (reference sequence). Trimming pared 4 bases from V and 14 bases from J, leaving 22 bases between. CDR3 coding DNA: TGTGCCAGCAGCCCAAGCGGGTCCCACTCGGAGGAGTTCTTC. Protein sequence: CASSPSGSHSEEFF.

The V call is TRBV20-1, the J call TRBJ1-2; 8 bases agree with TRBD1. V trimming: 3 bases; J trimming: 8 bases; junction bases outside the gene matches: 14. The CDR3 totals 15 residues. CDR1 DFQATT and CDR2 SNEGSKA come from the germline V gene (reference sequence). CDR3 sequence reads: CSASLSPTGGDGYTF. CDR3 coding DNA: TGCAGTGCTAGCCTATCTCCTACAGGGGGGGACGGCTACACCTTC.

There are a few counts of this clonotype. This chain joins TRBV3-1 and TRBJ1-6; D gene ambiguous. The CDR3 has 13 residues. CDR1 and CDR2 from the germline V gene are LGHDT and YNNKEL (reference sequence). With 1 base removed from V and 7 bases from J, the gap between germline ends came to 5 bases. CDR3 sequence (DNA): TGTGCCAGCAGCCAAGGGCGGAATTCACCCCTCCACTTT. It encodes CASSQGRNSPLHF. The whole variable domain, filled in from reference TRBV3-1 and TRBJ1-6, reads DTAVSQTPKYLVTQMGNDKSIKCEQNLGHDTMYWYKQDSKKFLKIMFSYNNKELIINETVPNRFSPKSPDKAHLNLHINSLELGDSAVYFCASSQGRNSPLHFGNGTRLTVT.

This chain uses TRBV5-5 with TRBJ1-2, with TRBD1 as a possible D gene (5 bases). Trimming took 6 bases from V and 6 from J, leaving 18 bases between them. CDR3 length equals 14 residues. Germline lookup yields CDR1 SGHKS and CDR2 YYEKEE (reference sequence). In DNA, the CDR3 is TGTGCCAGCACCCTCTGGGGGTTTGCGGATGGCTACACCTTC. This codes for CASTLWGFADGYTF. The variable domain in full, with the rest retrieved from reference TRBV5-5 and TRBJ1-2, is DAGVTQSPTHLIKTRGQQVTLRCSPISGHKSVSWYQQVLGQGPQFIFQYYEKEERGRGNFPDRFSARQFPNYSSELNVNALLLGDSALYLCASTLWGFADGYTFGSGTRLTVV.

A few counts support this clonotype. The chain joins TRBV6-2 or TRBV6-3 to TRBJ1-1; weak D call: TRBD1 (6 bases). The germline V gene encodes CDR1 MNHEY and CDR2 SVGEGT. The CDR3 loop spans 15 amino acids. V gave up 5 bases and J gave up 4 bases, with 17 bases separating them. The DNA of the CDR3 is TGTGCCAGCAGTGCGGGGGGGGCGCAAGGCACTGAAGCTTTCTTT. Translation: CASSAGGAQGTEAFF.

A few counts support this clonotype. The chain is built from TRBV6-5 and TRBJ2-1; D could derive from TRBD1 or TRBD2 (6 bases each). Trimming took off 4 bases at V and 7 bases at J, with 20 bases between the two ends. The length of the CDR3 is 16 residues. Germline CDR1 reads MNHEY; CDR2 reads SVGAGI. The DNA for the CDR3 is TGTGCCAGCAGTTCCGGAACCTCGGGGGCTAGGAATGAGCAGTTCTTC. The encoded protein is CASSSGTSGARNEQFF.

This chain connects TRBV6-7 to TRBJ2-7; 9 bases are shared with TRBD2. TRBV6-7 is annotated as an ORF whose role is uncertain. Unmatched junction bases numbered 12, after V lost 0 bases and J lost 9 bases. CDR3 length equals 16 residues. CDR3 DNA: TGTGCCAGCAGTTACTCGAAGGCGGGGGGGCCGTTGGCGCAGTACGTC. Protein product: CASSYSKAGGPLAQYV.

This clonotype was counted between two and nine times. This chain connects TRBV7-9 to TRBJ1-1; 8 nucleotides agree with TRBD1. The CDR3 extends over 13 amino acids. Germline CDR1 is SEHNR and CDR2 is FQNEAQ (reference sequence). Losses at the gene ends were 0 bases for V and 11 bases for J; bases not matched to a gene: 5. CDR3 nucleotides: TGTGCCAGCAGCTTAGCCGGACAGGGTAAGGCTTTCTTT. This gives the protein CASSLAGQGKAFF.

The chain has TRBV19 and TRBJ1-5; D is perhaps TRBD1 (5 bases). V shed 3 bases and J shed 2 bases, with 8 bases lying between them. Germline loops: CDR1 LNHDA, CDR2 SQIVND (reference sequence). The CDR3 consists of 14 residues. The CDR3 protein is CASSMQGGNQPQHF. Here the CDR3 DNA reads TGTGCCAGTAGTATGCAGGGCGGCAATCAGCCCCAGCATTTT.

This clonotype was seen many times. This chain's CDR3 is CATSGARAGWDEQFF. The CDR3 coding sequence is TGTGCCACCAGCGGCGCGCGGGCGGGATGGGATGAGCAGTTCTTC. The chain links TRBV24-1 to TRBJ2-1; weak D call: TRBD2 (6 bases). The CDR3 covers 15 residues. The ends were cut back, 7 bases at V and 8 bases at J, with 20 bases in the middle. Germline V gene sequence: CDR1 KGHDR, CDR2 SFDVKD.

This clonotype was detected a few times. The rearrangement joins TRBV7-9 to TRBJ2-7; tentatively, D is TRBD1 or TRBD2 (5 bases each). Germline lookup yields CDR1 SEHNR and CDR2 FQNEAQ (reference sequence). Trimming stripped 7 bases from V and 4 bases from J, with 20 bases between. The CDR3 is 15 residues long. The CDR3 DNA reads TGTGCCAGCACCTCTGCTGGGGGACCTCTGTACGAGCAGTACTTC. Residues: CASTSAGGPLYEQYF. The full variable domain, in which reference TRBV7-9 and TRBJ2-7 provide the parts outside the CDR3, is DTGVSQNPRHKITKRGQNVTFRCDPISEHNRLYWYRQTLGQGPEFLTYFQNEAQLEKSRLLSDRFSAERPKGSFSTLEIQRTEQGDSAMYLCASTSAGGPLYEQYFGPGTRLTVT.

The chain combines TRBV7-2 with TRBJ2-1; no clear D gene. The germline gives CDR1 SGHTA, CDR2 FQGNSA. There are 17 residues in the CDR3. V was cut by 4 bases and J by 2 bases, with 18 bases left in between. In nucleotides, the CDR3 is TGTGCCAGCAGCTCCATGCTTTTACCTTTAACCTACAATGAGCAGTTCTTC. It codes for CASSSMLLPLTYNEQFF.

The chain carries TRBV6-6 and TRBJ2-5; a weak D match, TRBD2 (5 bases). V lost 7 bases, J lost 4 bases, and 7 bases lay in between. The CDR3 covers 11 residues. Germline V CDR1 and CDR2: MNHNY, SVGAGI (reference sequence). CDR3 sequence: CASTGGETQYF. For the CDR3, the DNA is TGTGCCAGCACCGGAGGAGAGACCCAGTACTTC.

This clonotype was counted only a few times. V gene TRBV5-1 combines with J gene TRBJ1-1; 9 bases line up with TRBD1. CDR3 length: 14 residues. Germline assignment: CDR1 SGHRS and CDR2 YFSETQ. With V trimmed by 0 bases and J by 10 bases, 7 bases remained unmatched. Here the CDR3 reads CASSLAGQGTGAFF. CDR3 DNA: TGCGCCAGCAGCTTGGCGGGACAGGGAACAGGAGCTTTCTTT.

V is TRBV7-2 and J is TRBJ2-2; no clear D gene. The germline V and J ends were trimmed by 2 bases and 6 bases, with 10 bases remaining between them. The CDR3 is 14 amino acids. Germline V gene sequence: CDR1 SGHTA, CDR2 FQGNSA. The CDR3 region has the DNA TGTGCCAGCAGCTTACAATCTCGGGCCGGGGAGCTGTTTTTT. Translating it yields CASSLQSRAGELFF.

The chain is built from TRBV7-3 and TRBJ2-5; TRBD1 agrees at 7 bases. From germline, CDR1 is SGHTA and CDR2 FQGTGA. The length of the CDR3 is 14 residues. The trim removed 5 bases at V and 4 bases at J, leaving 7 bases unmatched. This CDR3 reads CASSHLTGSETQYF. CDR3 nucleotides: TGTGCCAGCAGCCACCTGACAGGGTCAGAGACCCAGTACTTC.

V is TRBV6-2 or TRBV6-3 and J is TRBJ2-7; the match to TRBD2 covers 7 bases. CDR1 and CDR2 (germline): MNHEY, SVGEGT. V lost 2 bases and J lost 7; bases outside the gene matches: 11. CDR3 length: 15 residues. In DNA form, the CDR3 reads TGTGCCAGCAGTTACCAGCGGGGTTATCAAGTTGAGCAGTACGTC. It translates to CASSYQRGYQVEQYV.

This clonotype was counted only a few times. This chain joins TRBV2 and TRBJ1-5; D not certain. In germline, CDR1 is SNHLY, CDR2 FYNNEI. V lost 6 bases, J lost 11 bases, and 17 bases lay in between. The length of the CDR3 is 13 residues. CDR3 nucleotides: TGTGCCAGCAGGGACTCCTATCTTTCGGCCCAGCATTTT. The encoded protein is CASRDSYLSAQHF.

V gene TRBV23-1 combines with J gene TRBJ2-7, with D tentatively TRBD1 (6 bases). TRBV23-1 qualifies as an ORF whose function is uncertain. V was trimmed by 6 bases and J by 2 bases, leaving 11 bases between them. The CDR3 spans 13 residues. CDR3 bases: TGCGCCAGCAGCCAGGGGATCCCCTACGAGCAGTACTTC. Translating it yields CASSQGIPYEQYF.

The rearrangement uses TRBV7-3 and TRBJ1-5; D call uncertain. Germline assignment: CDR1 SGHTA and CDR2 FQGTGA. Deletions cut 2 bases from V and 1 base from J, with 12 bases between. The CDR3 covers 16 residues. Written as DNA, the CDR3 is TGTGCCAGCAGCTTATGGGGTATTACAAGCAATCAGCCCCAGCATTTT. This translates into CASSLWGITSNQPQHF. Based on the CDR3 plus reference TRBV7-3 and TRBJ1-5, the full variable domain is GAGVSQTPSNKVTEKGKYVELRCDPISGHTALYWYRQSLGQGPEFLIYFQGTGAADDSGLPNDRFFAVRPEGSVSTLKIQRTERGDSAVYLCASSLWGITSNQPQHFGDGTRLSIL.